These 2 T cell receptor beta chains originate from one sample sequenced in a study of T cell responses to AZD1222 COVID-19 vaccine. Only in-frame clones appear in the TCRdb table, and some are missing; sequencing was by immunoSEQ multiplex PCR. Of around 100,000 clones in the sample, approximately 83% are singletons; the top ten hold 9.4%. Here the sequenced sample was peripheral blood, taken on day 0 of AZD1222 vaccination. The receptor set was obtained from an adult in good health.

The genes are TRBV7-6 and TRBJ2-3; tentatively, D is TRBD2 (6 bases). Per germline, CDR1 SGHVS and CDR2 FNYEAQ. V was shortened by 4 bases and J by 5 bases, with 16 bases between the two germline ends. The CDR3 has 15 amino acids. In DNA form, the CDR3 reads TGTGCCAGCAGCTCCGGGACTCAGCCGGTAGATACGCAGTATTTT. It is translated as CASSSGTQPVDTQYF.

V gene TRBV5-4 combines with J gene TRBJ1-2, with D perhaps matching TRBD1 (6 bases). The V gene lost 4 bases and the J gene lost 1 base, with 14 bases spanning the gap. This CDR3 has 15 residues. Looked up from germline, CDR1 is SGHNT and CDR2 is YYREEE (reference sequence). This chain's CDR3 is CASSPTGWGNYGYTF. Here the CDR3 DNA reads TGTGCCAGCAGCCCCACAGGGTGGGGTAACTATGGCTACACCTTC.